The subject of this entry is one T cell receptor (beta chain). As yet, its antigen is unknown. The V and J ends lost 6 bases and 2 bases, in that order; junction bases with no gene match: 5. Germline CDR1 MNHNY, CDR2 SVGAGI (reference sequence). This CDR3 has 14 residues. The sample comes from a study of beta chain features in type 1 diabetes. Findings and caveats of the study: The influence of HLA type on TCRB rearrangement stayed undetermined. The study found moderately but significantly shorter TCRB CDR3s in all four CD4+ subsets of Type 1 diabetes patients. A closer apparent resemblance between naive, central memory and Treg TCRB repertoires was seen in patients than in healthy donors.

What was sequenced were expressed TCRB transcripts, since all of the isolated RNA had been reverse transcribed. Assay: immunoSEQ multiplex PCR; the TCRdb copy retains only in-frame clones and omits some. Here the sample spans hundreds of thousands of clones, around 15% being singletons. The V call is TRBV6-6, the J call TRBJ2-7; 9 bases agree with TRBD1. The TCR was taken from a man between 18 and 35 years old with type 1 diabetes. The source material was naive CD4+ T cells from blood. CDR3 in amino acids: CASSQGQGTYEQYF. The CDR3 nucleotides read TGTGCCAGCAGCCAGGGACAGGGAACCTACGAGCAGTACTTC.